A selection of T cell receptor beta chains follows, all from one sample in a study of blood T cell repertoires in COVID-19. Assay used: immunoSEQ multiplex PCR; TCRdb lists only in-frame clones, some missing. The sample consists of under 150,000 clones, around 84% of them appearing once. The specimen was peripheral blood. These receptors were obtained from a human donor in a cohort sampled during active COVID-19. Each CDR3 is given with its conserved first and last residue. Fields, in order: V gene, clone size, J gene, D gene, CDR3 DNA, CDR3 protein. D genes are given only for firm matches. Size is omitted from some rows. Given values are once, few, many or a class for expanded clones.

V: TRBV6-1; size: few; J: TRBJ1-6; D: TRBD1; DNA: TGTGCCAGCAGTGACGCTACAGGGGAAGCACCCCTCCACTTT; CDR3: CASSDATGEAPLHF
V: TRBV3-1/TRBV3-2; size: .; J: TRBJ2-7; D: TRBD2; DNA: TGTGCCAGCAGCCAAGATCGGGGGGGAAATGACGAGCAGTACTTC; CDR3: CASSQDRGGNDEQYF
V: TRBV11-3; size: .; J: TRBJ2-2; D: .; DNA: TGTGCCAGCAGGGGTACAGGGGGGGACACCGGGGAGCTGTTTTTT; CDR3: CASRGTGGDTGELFF
V: TRBV7-9; size: .; J: TRBJ2-3; D: TRBD1; DNA: TGTGCCAGCAGCTTCCCAGGGGACAGGATATTGGATACGCAGTATTTT; CDR3: CASSFPGDRILDTQYF
V: TRBV29-1; size: few; J: TRBJ1-1; D: .; DNA: TGCAGCGCCAGTCGTAATTTAGAAGCTTTCTTT; CDR3: CSASRNLEAFF
V: TRBV15; size: .; J: TRBJ1-5; D: .; DNA: TGTGCCACCAGCGGGAGGTTGGGCAATCAGCCCCAGCATTTT; CDR3: CATSGRLGNQPQHF
V: TRBV6-5; size: .; J: TRBJ2-1; D: TRBD2; DNA: TGTGCCAGCTCAAACCTAGCGGGGGCCTACAATGAGCAGTTCTTC; CDR3: CASSNLAGAYNEQFF
V: TRBV15; size: .; J: TRBJ1-1; D: .; DNA: TGTGCCACCAGCAGAGACCCGTACATGAACACTGAAGCTTTCTTT; CDR3: CATSRDPYMNTEAFF
V: TRBV6-5; size: .; J: TRBJ2-2; D: .; DNA: TGTGCCAGCAACCATCGAGACACCGGGGAGCTGTTTTTT; CDR3: CASNHRDTGELFF
V: TRBV30; size: .; J: TRBJ1-2; D: .; DNA: TGTGCCTGGAGCCACCGACGGGGGTATGGCTACACCTTC; CDR3: CAWSHRRGYGYTF
V: TRBV30; size: .; J: TRBJ2-7; D: TRBD2; DNA: TGTGCCTGGCAGAGTAGCGGGGGGGCCCGATCGTTTTTC; CDR3: CAWQSSGGARSFF
V: TRBV7-2; size: .; J: TRBJ2-7; D: TRBD1; DNA: TGTGCCAGCAGCCCAGACAGGGGTGGAATTTACGAGCAGTACTTC; CDR3: CASSPDRGGIYEQYF
V: TRBV11-2; size: .; J: TRBJ2-7; D: TRBD2; DNA: TGTGCCAGCAGCGCTGCAAGAAGGACTAGCGGGGTCTACGAGCAGTACTTC; CDR3: CASSAARRTSGVYEQYF
V: TRBV11-3; size: .; J: TRBJ2-1; D: .; DNA: TGTGCCAGCAGCGGGGACACGTACAATGAGCAGTTCTTC; CDR3: CASSGDTYNEQFF
V: TRBV6-5; size: .; J: TRBJ2-1; D: .; DNA: TGTGCCAGCAGCCGGGACAAGGCCCGCGAGCAGTTCTTC; CDR3: CASSRDKAREQFF
V: TRBV4-2; size: .; J: TRBJ1-3; D: TRBD1; DNA: TGTGCCAGCAGCCTGCGGACAGGTACTGGAAACACCATATATTTT; CDR3: CASSLRTGTGNTIYF
V: TRBV7-7; size: .; J: TRBJ2-1; D: TRBD2; DNA: TGTGCCAGCAGCCCCGGGACTAGCGGGGGAAATGAGCAGTTCTTC; CDR3: CASSPGTSGGNEQFF
V: TRBV3-1/TRBV3-2; size: .; J: TRBJ1-4; D: .; DNA: TGTGCCAGCAGCCCTAAAGGTGCAGGGTGGGATGAAAAACTGTTTTTT; CDR3: CASSPKGAGWDEKLFF
V: TRBV3-1/TRBV3-2; size: .; J: TRBJ1-4; D: .; DNA: TGTGCCAGCTCCCCGGGGGGGCGGAACGAAAAACTGTTTTTT; CDR3: CASSPGGRNEKLFF
V: TRBV12-2; size: .; J: TRBJ2-6; D: .; DNA: TGTGCAAGTCGCGTCGGGACAGGACGACTCTCTGGGGCCAACGTCCTGACTTTC; CDR3: CASRVGTGRLSGANVLTF
V: TRBV5-6; size: .; J: TRBJ1-5; D: .; DNA: TGTGCCAGCAGCTTGGCAGGGCAGGGGCATCAGCCCCAGCATTTT; CDR3: CASSLAGQGHQPQHF
V: TRBV29-1; size: .; J: TRBJ1-2; D: TRBD1; DNA: TGCAGCGTCCTGGACAGGACTTATGGCTACACCTTC; CDR3: CSVLDRTYGYTF
V: TRBV5-1; size: .; J: TRBJ2-7; D: TRBD1; DNA: TGCGCCAGCAGCTTGGCCCAAGGGGGCCCCAGCCCCTACGAGCAGTACTTC; CDR3: CASSLAQGGPSPYEQYF
V: TRBV6-5; size: .; J: TRBJ1-2; D: TRBD1; DNA: TGTGCCAGCAGTCCCGGGACAGGAGGTGGCTACACCTTC; CDR3: CASSPGTGGGYTF
V: TRBV6-6; size: .; J: TRBJ2-1; D: TRBD2; DNA: TGTGCCAGCAGCCTAGCGGGGGGCGATTCCTACAATGAGCAGTTCTTC; CDR3: CASSLAGGDSYNEQFF
V: TRBV18; size: .; J: TRBJ1-2; D: TRBD1; DNA: TGTGCCAGCTCACCGAATTACAGGGGGCTGGCGTCTAATGGCTACACCTTC; CDR3: CASSPNYRGLASNGYTF
V: TRBV11-2; size: .; J: TRBJ2-7; D: .; DNA: TGTGCCAGCAGCTTAGAGGCCTCCTACGAGCAGTACTTC; CDR3: CASSLEASYEQYF
V: TRBV5-6; size: .; J: TRBJ2-7; D: TRBD1; DNA: TGTGCCAGCAGCTTGGTGGGACAGGGCTTCTACGAGCAGTACTTC; CDR3: CASSLVGQGFYEQYF
V: TRBV12-3/TRBV12-4; size: .; J: TRBJ2-2; D: .; DNA: TGTGCCAGCAGTTTCCCGGGAAACGGGGAGCTGTTTTTT; CDR3: CASSFPGNGELFF
V: TRBV7-9; size: .; J: TRBJ2-1; D: .; DNA: TGTGCCAGCAGCCGAACACAGGGTTACAATGAGCAGTTCTTC; CDR3: CASSRTQGYNEQFF
V: TRBV27; size: .; J: TRBJ2-1; D: TRBD1; DNA: TGTGCCAGCAGCTTCGGGACAGCTCCGATTAATGAGCAGTTCTTC; CDR3: CASSFGTAPINEQFF
V: TRBV10-3; size: .; J: TRBJ2-7; D: .; DNA: TGTGCCATCAGTGAGTCGGGTCGACAGGTGGGAAGCTACGAGCAGTACTTC; CDR3: CAISESGRQVGSYEQYF
V: TRBV15; size: .; J: TRBJ2-7; D: TRBD1; DNA: TGTGCCACCAGCAGAGTGCCACCGAGAGAGGACAGGGGGTATCACGAGCAGTACTTC; CDR3: CATSRVPPREDRGYHEQYF
V: TRBV5-1; size: .; J: TRBJ1-1; D: .; DNA: TGCGCCAGCAGCATGGACAGACCGAACACTGAAGCTTTCTTT; CDR3: CASSMDRPNTEAFF
V: TRBV18; size: .; J: TRBJ2-3; D: TRBD2; DNA: TGTGCCAGCTCACCACCGGGACTAGCGGGCATTAACCCTGCGCAGTATTTT; CDR3: CASSPPGLAGINPAQYF
V: TRBV7-3; size: .; J: TRBJ2-1; D: TRBD1; DNA: TGTGCCAGCAGCGCGGGACAGGTAAATGAGCAGTTCTTC; CDR3: CASSAGQVNEQFF
V: TRBV27; size: .; J: TRBJ1-5; D: TRBD1; DNA: TGTGCCACCGCCGACCTACCGGGACAGGGGTTTGGGCAGCCCCAGCATTTT; CDR3: CATADLPGQGFGQPQHF
V: TRBV5-1; size: .; J: TRBJ1-4; D: TRBD1; DNA: TGCGCCAGCAGCCGGGACAGAAGCTTGGAAAAACTGTTTTTT; CDR3: CASSRDRSLEKLFF
V: TRBV6-2/TRBV6-3; size: .; J: TRBJ2-7; D: TRBD2; DNA: TGTGCCAGCAGTTTGACTAGCGGGGGGTCCTATCCGAACTACGAGCAGTACTTC; CDR3: CASSLTSGGSYPNYEQYF
V: TRBV28; size: few; J: TRBJ2-7; D: .; DNA: TGTGCCAGCAGTTTCAGGGCAAGCTACGAGCAGTACTTC; CDR3: CASSFRASYEQYF
V: TRBV10-2; size: once; J: TRBJ2-3; D: TRBD2; DNA: TGCGCCAGCAGCGGGACTAGGATCACAGATACGCAGTATTTT; CDR3: CASSGTRITDTQYF
V: TRBV5-4; size: .; J: TRBJ2-3; D: TRBD2; DNA: TGTGCCAGCAGCTCTAGCGGGGGGCCAGATACGCAGTATTTT; CDR3: CASSSSGGPDTQYF
V: TRBV10-1; size: .; J: TRBJ2-7; D: .; DNA: TGCGCCAGCAGTGAGTCAACCCAAGGGGATTTTTGGGAGCAGTACTTC; CDR3: CASSESTQGDFWEQYF
V: TRBV24-1; size: .; J: TRBJ1-5; D: .; DNA: TGTGCCACCAGTGACCAGGACAGTTACAATCAGCCCCAGCATTTT; CDR3: CATSDQDSYNQPQHF
V: TRBV11-2; size: .; J: TRBJ1-2; D: .; DNA: TGTGCCAGCAGCTCTCAGGGCCCTTCTAACTATGGCTACACCTTC; CDR3: CASSSQGPSNYGYTF
V: TRBV12-5; size: .; J: TRBJ2-6; D: TRBD1; DNA: TGTGCTAGTGGTTTCGGCTCAATAACTGGGACAGGCCTCTCTGGGGCCAACGTCCTGACTTTC; CDR3: CASGFGSITGTGLSGANVLTF
V: TRBV6-6; size: .; J: TRBJ1-5; D: .; DNA: TGTGCCAGCAGCTCCCGGGAGGGCAATCAGCCCCAGCATTTT; CDR3: CASSSREGNQPQHF
V: TRBV10-3; size: .; J: TRBJ2-7; D: TRBD1; DNA: TGTGCCATCAGCAATTCCGGGACAGGGTTGAGGGAGCAGTACTTC; CDR3: CAISNSGTGLREQYF
V: TRBV28; size: .; J: TRBJ1-5; D: TRBD1; DNA: TGTGCCAGCAGTTTATTAAACAGGGGCTATAGCAATCAGCCCCAGCATTTT; CDR3: CASSLLNRGYSNQPQHF
V: TRBV11-3; size: .; J: TRBJ2-5; D: TRBD1; DNA: TGTGCCAGCAGCCGTGGACAGGGGGATAGGGAGACCCAGTACTTC; CDR3: CASSRGQGDRETQYF
V: TRBV21-1; size: .; J: TRBJ1-2; D: .; DNA: TGTGCCAGCAGCAACGGGGGCTACACCTTC; CDR3: CASSNGGYTF
V: TRBV19; size: .; J: TRBJ1-3; D: .; DNA: TGTGCCAGTGGGGCAGGCGTCGGATCCCGTTCAAACACCATATATTTT; CDR3: CASGAGVGSRSNTIYF
V: TRBV6-5; size: .; J: TRBJ1-3; D: .; DNA: TGTGCCAGCAGTTACGAGGCAGGGAATGGAAACACCATATATTTT; CDR3: CASSYEAGNGNTIYF
V: TRBV11-3; size: .; J: TRBJ2-1; D: TRBD2; DNA: TGTGCCAGCAGCATATCTAGCGGGGGTTCCTACAATGAGCAGTTCTTC; CDR3: CASSISSGGSYNEQFF
V: TRBV10-1; size: few; J: TRBJ1-1; D: TRBD1; DNA: TGCGCCAGCAGTGAGTCCAGACAGGGGGCGGCTGAAGCTTTCTTT; CDR3: CASSESRQGAAEAFF
V: TRBV27; size: .; J: TRBJ2-1; D: .; DNA: TGTGCCGCAGGTCAGGGTAGTTACAATGAGCAGTTCTTC; CDR3: CAAGQGSYNEQFF
V: TRBV7-6; size: .; J: TRBJ2-7; D: TRBD2; DNA: TGTGCCAGCAGCCCCTACGGGACTAGCGGGGGGGCAATGAACGAGCAGTACTTC; CDR3: CASSPYGTSGGAMNEQYF
V: TRBV6-5; size: .; J: TRBJ2-7; D: TRBD1; DNA: TGTGCCAGCAGGGTCCCCGGGACAGAGTCCTACGAGCAGTACTTC; CDR3: CASRVPGTESYEQYF
V: TRBV28; size: once; J: TRBJ1-2; D: .; DNA: TGTGCCAGCAGTTCCCAAGTAGCCGGGGGAAGTAGGGGCTACACCTTC; CDR3: CASSSQVAGGSRGYTF
V: TRBV5-1; size: few; J: TRBJ2-2; D: TRBD2; DNA: TGCGCCAGCAGCCCTTGGACCGGGAGGAGGGCCGGGGAGCTGTTTTTT; CDR3: CASSPWTGRRAGELFF